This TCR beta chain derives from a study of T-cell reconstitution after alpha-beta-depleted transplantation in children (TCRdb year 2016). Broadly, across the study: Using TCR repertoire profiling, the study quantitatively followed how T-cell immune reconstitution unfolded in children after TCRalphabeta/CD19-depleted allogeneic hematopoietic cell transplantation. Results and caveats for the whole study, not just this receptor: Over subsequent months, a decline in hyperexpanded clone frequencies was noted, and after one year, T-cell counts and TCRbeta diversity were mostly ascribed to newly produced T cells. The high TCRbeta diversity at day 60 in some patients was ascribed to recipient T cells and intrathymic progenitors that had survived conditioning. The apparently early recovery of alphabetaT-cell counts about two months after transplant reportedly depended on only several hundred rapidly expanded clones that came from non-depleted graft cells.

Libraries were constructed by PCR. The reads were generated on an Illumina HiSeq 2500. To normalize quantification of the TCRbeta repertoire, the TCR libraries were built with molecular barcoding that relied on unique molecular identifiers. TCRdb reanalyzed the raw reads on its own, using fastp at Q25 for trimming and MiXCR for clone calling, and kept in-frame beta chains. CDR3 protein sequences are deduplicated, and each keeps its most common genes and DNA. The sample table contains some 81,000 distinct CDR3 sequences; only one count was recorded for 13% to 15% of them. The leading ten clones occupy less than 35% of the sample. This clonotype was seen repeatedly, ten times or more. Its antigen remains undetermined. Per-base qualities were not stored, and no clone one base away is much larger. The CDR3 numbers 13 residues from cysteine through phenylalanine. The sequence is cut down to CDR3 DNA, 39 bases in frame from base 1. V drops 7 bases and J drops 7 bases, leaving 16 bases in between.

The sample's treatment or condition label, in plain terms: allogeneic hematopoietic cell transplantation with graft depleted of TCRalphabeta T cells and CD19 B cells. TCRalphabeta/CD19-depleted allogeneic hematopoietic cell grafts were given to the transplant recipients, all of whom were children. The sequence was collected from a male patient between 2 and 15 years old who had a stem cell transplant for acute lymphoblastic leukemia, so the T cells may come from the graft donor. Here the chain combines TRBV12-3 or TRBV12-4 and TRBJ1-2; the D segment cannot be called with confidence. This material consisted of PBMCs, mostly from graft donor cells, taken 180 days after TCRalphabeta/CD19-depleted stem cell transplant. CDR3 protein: CASTRTAVGGYTF. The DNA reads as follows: TGTGCCAGCACCCGGACGGCCGTAGGTGGCTACACCTTC.